The entry below gives a single TCR beta chain sequence along with its context. Its antigen remains unidentified. V was clipped by 4 bases and J by 4 bases, with 12 bases between them. Germline V CDR1 and CDR2: MNHEY, SVGAGI. The CDR3 has 14 amino acids. Generated by immunoSEQ multiplex PCR, the TCRdb table keeps only in-frame clones and is missing some. There are approximately 90,000 clones in the sample; around 84% occur only once, and 4% to 5.5% lies in the top ten. This record comes from a study of identifying expanded T cells in peripheral blood. Collection occurred without any documented infections or immune events in donors. Regarding the study as a whole: Differentially abundant clones: around 1.1 between replicates, 16.4 at approximately 13 days, 19 to 20 at four. Variance in clone template counts between approximately two-week samples significantly increased with total template count across all healthy donors.

J is TRBJ2-3 and V is TRBV6-5; perhaps TRBD2 as D (5 bases). This sequence was found in a person aged 18 to 70 in good health. The sequencing sample was made of blood. The CDR3 DNA is TGTGCCAGCAGTTTTGGAGGTTGGTCAGATACGCAGTATTTT. This codes for CASSFGGWSDTQYF.